This T cell receptor beta chain was identified during a study of cytomegalovirus exposure and HLA in healthy donors. PCR used 60 Vbeta primers and 13 Jbeta primers. The assay was immunoSEQ multiplex PCR, and TCRdb's table has in-frame clones only and misses some. This table holds some 150,000 clones, 71% found once. The CDR3 is 14 amino acids. Trimming removed 8 bases from V and 2 bases from J, with 12 bases in between. Germline V gene sequence: CDR1 MDHEN, CDR2 SYDVKM. This clone appeared a few times. Sequenced input: PBMCs. J is TRBJ1-4 and V is TRBV28, with D hard to call. The source is a woman between 25 and 40 years old in good health and CMV-seronegative. The CDR3: CASYNPGTNEKLFF. CDR3 DNA sequence: TGTGCCAGCTATAACCCGGGGACTAATGAAAAACTGTTTTTT.